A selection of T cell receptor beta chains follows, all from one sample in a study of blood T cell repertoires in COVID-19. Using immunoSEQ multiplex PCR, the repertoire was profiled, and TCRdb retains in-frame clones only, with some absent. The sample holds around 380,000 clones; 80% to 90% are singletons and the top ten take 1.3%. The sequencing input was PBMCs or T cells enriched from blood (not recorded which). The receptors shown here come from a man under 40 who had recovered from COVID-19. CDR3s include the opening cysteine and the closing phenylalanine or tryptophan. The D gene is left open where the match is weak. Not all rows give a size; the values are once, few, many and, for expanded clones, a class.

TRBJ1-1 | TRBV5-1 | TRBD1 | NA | TGCGCCAGCAGTTCCGCAGGGGGCACTGAAGCTTTCTTT | CASSSAGGTEAFF
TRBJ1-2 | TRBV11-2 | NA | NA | TGTGCCAGCAGCCGCTATGGCTACACCTTC | CASSRYGYTF
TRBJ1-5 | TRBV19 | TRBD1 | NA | TGTGCCAGCGCGGACAGGGTGAATCAGCCCCAGCATTTT | CASADRVNQPQHF
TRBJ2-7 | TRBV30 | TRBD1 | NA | TGTGCCTGGAGCGTGACAGGGGGTTTCGAGCAGTACTTC | CAWSVTGGFEQYF
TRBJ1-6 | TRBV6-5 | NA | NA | TGTGCCAGCAGTTACAATATGGACAGAAACAATTCACCCCTCCACTTT | CASSYNMDRNNSPLHF
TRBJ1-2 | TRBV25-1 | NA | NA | TGTGCCAGCAGTCCAACCGGGGGGCAGGCCGGTAAACTTGGCTACACCTTC | CASSPTGGQAGKLGYTF
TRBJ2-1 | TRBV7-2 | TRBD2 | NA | TGTGCCAGCAGCTTAGCCGGAGCGGGGGGGCCTTGGGATGAGCAGTTCTTC | CASSLAGAGGPWDEQFF
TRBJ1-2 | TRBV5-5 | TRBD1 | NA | TGTGCCAGCAGTCAAACAGGGGCGGCTAACTATGGCTACACCTTC | CASSQTGAANYGYTF
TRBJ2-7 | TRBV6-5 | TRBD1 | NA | TGTGCCAGCAGTAGACAGGGCTGGGAGCAGTACTTC | CASSRQGWEQYF
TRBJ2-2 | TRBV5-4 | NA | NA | TGTGCCAGCAGCTTATCCCCGGACACCGGGGAGCTGTTTTTT | CASSLSPDTGELFF
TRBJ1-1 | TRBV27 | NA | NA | TGTGCCAGCAGTATCCGGGACATGAACACTGAAGCTTTCTTT | CASSIRDMNTEAFF
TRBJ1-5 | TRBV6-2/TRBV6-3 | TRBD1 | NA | TGTGCCAGCAGTATGGTGGAGGGGGCTGTTCAGCCCCAGCATTTT | CASSMVEGAVQPQHF
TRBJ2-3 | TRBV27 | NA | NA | TGTGCCAGCAGTTTAATGCGGGGAAACACAGATACGCAGTATTTT | CASSLMRGNTDTQYF
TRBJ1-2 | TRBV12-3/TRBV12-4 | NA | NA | TGTGCCAGCACCTATTCAAGCAACTATGGCTACACCTTC | CASTYSSNYGYTF
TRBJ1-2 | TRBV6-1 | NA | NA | TGTGCCAGCAGTGAAGGGGGCCTAGACTATGGCTACACCTTC | CASSEGGLDYGYTF
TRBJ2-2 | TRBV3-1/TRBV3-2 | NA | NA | TGTGCCAGCAGCCAAGCTGACAGAATTCTGATCACCGGGGAGCTGTTTTTT | CASSQADRILITGELFF
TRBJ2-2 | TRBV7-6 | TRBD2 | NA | TGTGCCAGCAGCTTAGAGGGGACTAGCGGGGTCACCGGGGAGCTGTTTTTT | CASSLEGTSGVTGELFF
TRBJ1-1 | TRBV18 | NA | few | TGTGCCAGCTCCCCATTTACCGCGGACGGGGGAGATGAAGCTTTCTTT | CASSPFTADGGDEAFF
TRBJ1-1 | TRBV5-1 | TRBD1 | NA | TGCGCCAGCAGCGAGGGACAGGGGTACACTGAAGCTTTCTTT | CASSEGQGYTEAFF
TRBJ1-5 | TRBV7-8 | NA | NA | TGTGCCAGCAGCGTCGGGGGTCTCTATAGCAATCAGCCCCAGCATTTT | CASSVGGLYSNQPQHF
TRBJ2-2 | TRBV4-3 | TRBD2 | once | TGCGCCAGCAGCCAAGATTTAGTAGCGGGGGCTGACGGGGAGCTGTTTTTT | CASSQDLVAGADGELFF
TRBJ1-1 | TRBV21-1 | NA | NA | TGTGCCAGCAGCAAACCTAGAACAGGGCAGGGGAACACTGAAGCTTTCTTT | CASSKPRTGQGNTEAFF
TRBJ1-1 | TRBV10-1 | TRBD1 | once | TGCGCCAGCCAGCCTGACAGGGGCACTGAAGCTTTCTTT | CASQPDRGTEAFF
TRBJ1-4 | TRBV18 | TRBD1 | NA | TGTGCCAGCTCTGAACAGGGGGCAAGTAATGGAAAACTGTTTTTT | CASSEQGASNGKLFF
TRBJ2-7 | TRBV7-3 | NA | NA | TGTGCCAGCAGCCCCGGCGGCTACGAGCAGTACTTC | CASSPGGYEQYF
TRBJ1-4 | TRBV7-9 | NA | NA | TGTGCCAGCAGCCACCCCTCGGGGGAAAAACTGTTTTTT | CASSHPSGEKLFF
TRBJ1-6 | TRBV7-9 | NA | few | TGTGCCAGCAGCCTGAGGGGGGGTAATTCACCCCTCCACTTT | CASSLRGGNSPLHF
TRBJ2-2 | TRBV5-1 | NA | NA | TGCGCCAGCAGCTCCTTGCAGAGCGGGACCGGGGAGCTGTTTTTT | CASSSLQSGTGELFF
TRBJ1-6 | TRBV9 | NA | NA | TGTGCCAGCAGCGTAGGGGGAGGGGGAGGTTATTCACCCCTCCACTTT | CASSVGGGGGYSPLHF
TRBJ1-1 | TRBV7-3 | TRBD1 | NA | TGTGCCAGCAGCCCCGACAGGGGGGGAAGGTTTTTCTTT | CASSPDRGGRFFF
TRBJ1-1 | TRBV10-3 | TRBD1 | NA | TGTGCCATCAGTCGGACAGGGGTTGGCACTGAAGCTTTCTTT | CAISRTGVGTEAFF
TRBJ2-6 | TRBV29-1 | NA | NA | TGCAGCGTTGAAGATCTGGACAGTGAGAGCTCTGGGGCCAACGTCCTGACTTTC | CSVEDLDSESSGANVLTF
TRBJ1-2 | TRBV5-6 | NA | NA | TGTGCCAGCAGCAGAGGCGTAGGATTGACTAACTATGGCTACACCTTC | CASSRGVGLTNYGYTF
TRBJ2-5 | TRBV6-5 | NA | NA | TGTGCCAGCAACGGCCACCGGAGGGACCTAGAGACCCAGTACTTC | CASNGHRRDLETQYF
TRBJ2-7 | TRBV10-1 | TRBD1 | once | TGCGCCAGCAGTGAGCGGGCAGGGGGCTTCTTATCCTACGAGCAGTACTTC | CASSERAGGFLSYEQYF
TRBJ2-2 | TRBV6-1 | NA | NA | TGTGCCAGCAGTGAATTGGGCAGGGCCACCGGGGAGCTGTTTTTT | CASSELGRATGELFF
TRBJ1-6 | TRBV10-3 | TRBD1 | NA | TGTGCCATCGCGCTAGGACAGGCGGCTTCACCCCTCCACTTT | CAIALGQAASPLHF
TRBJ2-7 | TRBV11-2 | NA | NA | TGTGCCAGCAGCTCCCAGACCAGGGCCCTAGGCTCCTACGAGCAGTACTTC | CASSSQTRALGSYEQYF
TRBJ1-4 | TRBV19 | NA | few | TGTGCCAGTAAAGAGAGAGCAACTAATGAAAAACTGTTTTTT | CASKERATNEKLFF
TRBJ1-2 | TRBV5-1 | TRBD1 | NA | TGCGCCAGCAGCTTGGGGGGACAGTTTGGCTACACCTTC | CASSLGGQFGYTF
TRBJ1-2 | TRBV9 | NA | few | TGTGCCAGCAGCGCGGACACGGACTATGGCTACACCTTC | CASSADTDYGYTF